This T cell receptor (beta chain) was identified in a study of vaccination and CD4 T cells after COVID-19. Study-wide results and caveats: It was observed that, in convalescent patients, a median approximately 86% of reactive clones arose only post-vaccination.

V lost 0 bases and J lost 9, with 12 bases in between. Germline values: CDR1 SGHDN, CDR2 FVKESK. The CDR3 spans 15 residues. Concerning this clonotype itself: Its specificity is unknown.

Indicated treatment: approximately 9-day PBMC culture with coronavirus spike peptide pools or control peptides (ViraFEST assay). Once obtained from cultured CD4+ T cells, the DNA was sequenced using the Oncomine TCR Beta short-read assay. TCRdb reprocessed the PCR reads with MiXCR, giving one entry per CDR3 protein. The sample contains approximately 14,000 distinct CDR3 sequences, approximately 50% of which appear only once. J is TRBJ1-6 and V is TRBV14; possible D gene TRBD1, 5 bases. The sample here was CD4+ T cells from blood, cultured in vitro, taken before SARS-CoV-2 vaccination. The receptor's source is a human donor who had recovered from COVID-19. CDR3 bases: TGTGCCAGCAGCCAAGATCTTCAGGGATCTTCACCCCTCCACTTT. Translated: CASSQDLQGSSPLHF.